Listed here is a single TCR beta chain. The study sequenced TCR beta in blood CD8+ and CD4+ T cells. In contrast to the negatively isolated CD8+ and CD4+ T cells, TEMRA cells were FACS-enriched. This specimen belongs to a study of CD8 T cells in Susac syndrome. In germline, CDR1 is SGHRS, CDR2 YFSETQ. This CDR3 has 14 amino acids. The V gene lost 0 bases and the J gene lost 5 bases, with 11 bases spanning the gap. An amount of RNA that ranged from 0.5 to 1 ug was reverse transcribed with random hexamers. Multiplex immunoSEQ PCR targeted 54 Vbeta and 13 Jbeta TCR beta segments. TCRdb reprocessed the immunoSEQ multiplex PCR reads via MiXCR and lists one record per CDR3 protein. This table has about 150,000 distinct CDR3 sequences, around 92% appearing once.

This sequence joins TRBV5-1 and TRBJ2-5; D not certain. The sample was CD4+ T cells from PBMCs. The clonotype comes from a human donor in good health. This CDR3 is CASSLATNGETQYF. In DNA form, the CDR3 reads TGCGCCAGCAGCTTGGCGACGAATGGGGAGACCCAGTACTTC.